These 24 T cell receptor beta chains were all obtained from the same sample, sequenced in a study of radiotherapy plus CTLA-4 blockade in lung cancer. Method: immunoSEQ multiplex PCR; TCRdb's copy keeps in-frame clones and lacks some. Here the sample spans tens of thousands of clones, roughly four fifths being singletons. Source: peripheral blood, taken from a patient treated with radiotherapy plus ipilimumab. The source is a human donor with non-small cell lung cancer who had stable disease on radiotherapy plus ipilimumab.

The chain employs TRBV7-9 and TRBJ1-1; weak D call: TRBD1 (5 bases). CDR1 is SEHNR, CDR2 FQNEAQ, per germline (reference sequence). Between the trimmed V and J ends, which lost 5 bases and 1 base, there was a span of 14 bases. This CDR3 has 15 residues. The DNA of the CDR3 is TGTGCCAGCAGCAACCCAGGGACGGGGAACACTGAAGCTTTCTTT. This gives the protein CASSNPGTGNTEAFF.

The V and J genes are TRBV20-1 and TRBJ1-2; no reliable D call. The CDR3 loop spans 11 amino acids. The germline V gene has CDR1 DFQATT and CDR2 SNEGSKA (reference sequence). Trimming shortened V by 6 bases and J by 8 bases, and 13 bases separated the two germline ends. The CDR3 spells CSASGDGGYTF. In DNA, the CDR3 is TGCAGTGCCTCGGGAGACGGCGGCTACACCTTC.

DNA for the CDR3: TGTGCCAGCAGTGAATGGGGACAGGGAAACACTGAAGCTTTCTTT. Translation: CASSEWGQGNTEAFF. The rearrangement joins TRBV6-1 to TRBJ1-1, with 9 bases lining up with TRBD1. There are 15 residues in the CDR3. With V trimmed by 2 bases and J by 2 bases, 3 bases remained unmatched. Germline V gene sequence: CDR1 MNHNS, CDR2 SASEGT.

This chain joins TRBV9 and TRBJ1-4; D is unclear. V dropped 0 bases and J dropped 8 bases, with 11 bases sitting between them. The germline gives CDR1 SGDLS, CDR2 YYNGEE. This CDR3 is built from 14 residues. The CDR3 DNA reads TGTGCCAGCAGCGTAGGGGTAGGGTACGAAAAACTGTTTTTT. As protein: CASSVGVGYEKLFF.

This clone appeared once. The chain has TRBV2 and TRBJ2-7; D remains unclear. V was trimmed by 7 bases and J by 0 bases, leaving 13 bases between them. Germline V lookup: CDR1 SNHLY, CDR2 FYNNEI. CDR3 size: 14 residues. Here the CDR3 reads CASTRAFSSYEQYF. The DNA for the CDR3 is TGTGCCAGCACAAGAGCATTCAGCTCCTACGAGCAGTACTTC.

V usage is TRBV30 and J usage is TRBJ2-5; no clear D. The CDR3 consists of 12 residues. CDR1 is GTSNPN, CDR2 SVGIG, per germline (reference sequence). The V gene lost 0 bases and the J gene lost 4 bases, with 6 bases spanning the gap. The CDR3 DNA reads TGTGCCTGGAGTGTACGTGGAGAGACCCAGTACTTC. It codes for CAWSVRGETQYF.

V is TRBV11-1 and J is TRBJ1-1; D gene ambiguous. Germline CDR1 SGHAT, CDR2 FQDESV (reference sequence). The CDR3 contains 13 residues. The V gene lost 2 bases and the J gene lost 0 bases, with 4 bases spanning the gap. CDR3 protein: CASSLKVNTEAFF. DNA for the CDR3: TGTGCCAGCAGCTTAAAAGTGAACACTGAAGCTTTCTTT.

As DNA, the CDR3 is TGTGCCAGCAGCCACGCCGGTACCTACGAGCAGTACTTC. This codes for CASSHAGTYEQYF. This chain connects TRBV11-2 to TRBJ2-7, with D unclear. From germline, CDR1 is SGHAT and CDR2 FQNNGV. This CDR3 has 13 amino acids. Trimming left V 5 bases short and J 2 bases short, with 10 bases between.

This chain joins TRBV10-1 and TRBJ2-3; weak D call: TRBD1 (6 bases). The germline CDR1 and CDR2 sequences are WNHNN and SYGVQD (reference sequence). This CDR3 is 15 amino acids long. Between the trimmed V and J ends, which lost 3 bases and 1 base, there was a span of 11 bases. This CDR3 reads CASSDPGARTDTQYF. CDR3 DNA sequence: TGCGCCAGCAGTGACCCAGGGGCCCGCACAGATACGCAGTATTTT.

The J gene is TRBJ2-5, the V gene TRBV7-7, with D possibly TRBD2 on 6 matching bases. The CDR3 is made up of 14 amino acids. V was clipped by 3 bases and J by 4 bases, with 12 bases between them. Germline V gene data show CDR1 as SSHAT and CDR2 as FNYEAQ (reference sequence). The CDR3 region is CASSLVGGGETQYF. The CDR3, as DNA: TGTGCCAGCAGCTTGGTGGGGGGAGGAGAGACCCAGTACTTC.

This clone was seen a single time. This chain links TRBV19 with TRBJ1-3, with D hard to call. The CDR3 sequence is 13 residues long. The germline V and J ends were trimmed by 9 bases and 0 bases, with 9 bases remaining between them. Germline V gives CDR1 LNHDA, CDR2 SQIVND (reference sequence). The DNA for the CDR3 is TGTGCCAGCGGACGGCACTCTGGAAACACCATATATTTT. Translated, it gives CASGRHSGNTIYF.

The V gene is TRBV6-6, the J gene TRBJ1-2; D is unclear. This CDR3 comprises 13 residues. From germline, CDR1 is MNHNY and CDR2 SVGAGI (reference sequence). The ends were cut back, 8 bases at V and 2 bases at J, with 12 bases in the middle. The CDR3 reads CASQEAGNYGYTF. The DNA of the CDR3 is TGTGCCAGCCAGGAGGCAGGAAACTATGGCTACACCTTC.

The rearrangement uses TRBV18 and TRBJ2-3; 10 positions agree with TRBD2. V lost 6 bases and J lost 6; bases outside the gene matches: 6. There are 14 residues in the CDR3. Germline V gives CDR1 KGHSH, CDR2 LQKENI. CDR3 DNA sequence: TGTGCCAGCTCCCCCGGGACTAGCGTGGATACGCAGTATTTT. Its translation is CASSPGTSVDTQYF.

This clone was recorded once. The CDR3 coding sequence is TGTGCCAGCAGCTTAGGACTCGGGAGGGATACGCAGTATTTT. This gives the protein CASSLGLGRDTQYF. This rearrangement joins TRBV11-1 to TRBJ2-3; 7 nucleotides line up with TRBD2. The V segment lost 1 base and the J segment 6 bases; nucleotides outside the gene matches: 4. The CDR3 loop spans 14 amino acids. The germline gives CDR1 SGHAT, CDR2 FQDESV (reference sequence).

The CDR3 DNA is TGTGCCAGCAGTAGCCCTGTTTCAGGTCCAGATACGCAGTATTTT. Translation gives CASSSPVSGPDTQYF. V and J are TRBV6-5 and TRBJ2-3; D remains unclear. The CDR3 has 15 amino acids. V was clipped by 5 bases and J by 4 bases, with 16 bases between them. The germline CDR1 and CDR2 sequences are MNHEY and SVGAGI.

The chain couples TRBV27 to TRBJ2-3; maybe TRBD2 (6 bases). V dropped 5 bases and J dropped 2 bases, with 23 bases sitting between them. The CDR3 length is 18 residues. Germline V lookup: CDR1 MNHEY, CDR2 SMNVEV (reference sequence). The CDR3 DNA reads TGTGCCAGCAGTCCGCTCGGGGGACGGCAAGGAAACACAGATACGCAGTATTTT. Translation: CASSPLGGRQGNTDTQYF.

This chain uses TRBV4-2 with TRBJ2-1; D might be TRBD1 or TRBD2, each matching 5 bases. The V and J ends lost 5 bases and 2 bases respectively, with 13 bases between them. Germline V gene lookup returns CDR1 LGHNA and CDR2 YNFKEQ. This CDR3 has 15 amino acids. The CDR3 nucleotides read TGTGCCAGCAGCGACACCGGGACCCCCTACAATGAGCAGTTCTTC. Encoded protein: CASSDTGTPYNEQFF.

The chain is built from TRBV18 and TRBJ2-1; TRBD2 might be the D (6 bases). Germline lookup yields CDR1 KGHSH and CDR2 LQKENI. Trimming stripped 2 bases from V and 6 bases from J, with 8 bases between. The CDR3 contains 13 residues. The CDR3 region is CASSPTSTNEQFF. The CDR3 bases are TGTGCCAGCTCACCAACTAGCACCAATGAGCAGTTCTTC.

The CDR3 spells CASTEVWTRGPNEKLFF. CDR3 DNA: TGTGCCAGCACCGAAGTGTGGACTCGGGGGCCCAATGAAAAACTGTTTTTT. The chain has TRBV28 and TRBJ1-4, with D maybe TRBD1 (6 bases). V gave up 7 bases and J gave up 5 bases, with 23 bases separating them. In germline, CDR1 is MDHEN, CDR2 SYDVKM. This CDR3 comprises 17 residues. The whole variable domain, remainder taken from reference TRBV28 and TRBJ1-4, is DVKVTQSSRYLVKRTGEKVFLECVQDMDHENMFWYRQDPGLGLRLIYFSYDVKMKEKGDIPEGYSVSREKKERFSLILESASTNQTSMYLCASTEVWTRGPNEKLFFGSGTQLSVL.

The rearrangement links TRBV5-6 to TRBJ2-2; 10 positions match TRBD2. V shed 3 bases and J 13 bases; nucleotides not matched to a gene: 12. Germline V CDR1 and CDR2: SGHDT, YYEEEE. The CDR3 covers 15 residues. For the CDR3, the DNA is TGTGCCAGCAGCTCGCGGACTAGCGGTGCTTCATGGCTGTTTTTT. It yields the protein CASSSRTSGASWLFF.

This rearrangement joins TRBV7-6 to TRBJ1-2; tentatively, D is TRBD1 (6 bases). Per germline, CDR1 SGHVS and CDR2 FNYEAQ. The germline V and J ends were trimmed by 8 bases and 6 bases, with 16 bases remaining between them. CDR3 length equals 13 residues. CDR3 sequence: CASGGGHANGYTF. The CDR3 coding sequence is TGTGCCAGCGGGGGGGGGCATGCGAATGGCTACACCTTC.

The gene calls are TRBV28 and TRBJ1-2, with 9 bases fitting TRBD1. The CDR3 length is 16 residues. Germline V gives CDR1 MDHEN, CDR2 SYDVKM. Unmatched junction bases numbered 9, after V lost 2 bases and J lost 5 bases. The CDR3 DNA follows: TGTGCCAGCAGTTTAACAGGGGGCGCAGGGCCTTATGGCTACACCTTC. Translation: CASSLTGGAGPYGYTF.

The rearrangement joins TRBV4-1 to TRBJ1-4; TRBD1 might be the D (6 bases). Trimming shortened V by 3 bases and J by 4 bases, and 9 bases separated the two germline ends. Germline loops: CDR1 MGHRA, CDR2 YSYEKL. CDR3 length: 14 residues. Written as DNA, the CDR3 is TGCGCCAGCAGCCAGGGGGGGCTTAATGAAAAACTGTTTTTT. Amino acid sequence: CASSQGGLNEKLFF.

The rearrangement links TRBV2 to TRBJ2-1; 16 bases are a match to TRBD2. CDR3 length: 15 residues. Looked up from germline, CDR1 is SNHLY and CDR2 is FYNNEI. V lost 7 bases and J lost 8; bases outside the gene matches: 5. CDR3 in DNA: TGTGCCAGCAACACCGGGACTAGCGGGGGGGATGAGCAGTTCTTC. This translates into CASNTGTSGGDEQFF.